This record concerns one TCR beta chain sequence. The antigen it recognizes is unknown. Base qualities were left out, and no much larger clone turns up one base away. Whole blood was collected in K2EDTA tubes by collaborating institutions according to the institutions' own protocols. Collaborator samples were shipped for TCRbeta analysis as frozen whole blood, isolated PBMCs, or DNA extracted from either sample type. TCRbeta CDR3 regions were amplified from genomic DNA by means of the immunoSEQ Assay, a bias-controlled multiplex PCR. As for the authors' bioinformatics: The number of nucleated cells in each sample was estimated from the amplification of reference gene primers within the assay. To quantify the absolute abundance of each unique TCRbeta CDR3 rearrangement, sequence reads were collapsed and filtered. For each sample, productive Simpson clonality was calculated as the square root of Simpson's diversity index over productive rearrangements. Sourced from immuneACCESS, this table was stored by TCRdb with only in-frame sequences that have V and J called. A share of the clones is absent; for the studies checked, an unresolved V gene accounts for under half, and the remainder has no known explanation. The V and J calls and clone size were taken over from that table, and D and trimming were inferred from the DNA. The sample yields some 90,000 clones; around three quarters were counted once. Around 24% of the sample is in the top ten clones.

This sample was included in a study of blood T cell repertoires in COVID-19 (dated by TCRdb to 2019 to 2021). Background on the whole study: Collaborator samples came from the United States, Italy and Spain and covered acute and convalescent phases of COVID-19. Subjects who had been exposed to COVID-19, were actively infected with it, or had recovered from it provided the deeply sampled blood TCRbeta repertoires that made up the dataset. Where available, HLA class I and class II types were obtained from metadata supplied by the sample provider rather than from assay-based typing. The repertoires were made available in a free public database intended to serve as a resource for research on the immune response to SARS-CoV-2. Samples were obtained from the ongoing ImmuneRACE study (first 160 participants) and from over a thousand subjects provided by 6 global collaborators. The material from the prospective study consisted of cDNA or gDNA derived from T cells, B-cell-depleted T cells, or PBMCs. Nearly every sample came with metadata listing a de-identified subject ID, COVID-19 status, age in years and sex.

Paper-wide results and their limitations: The quantity of clinical and demographic metadata differed by source and by participant and was supplied without curation.

CDR1 and CDR2, looked up from the germline V gene, are SGHAT and FQNNGV. From the cysteine up to the phenylalanine, the CDR3 has a length of 17 residues. Just the 51-base CDR3 DNA is kept, in frame starting at base 1. Trimmed from V: 3 bases; trimmed from J: 5 bases; junction bases lacking a gene match: 11. The rearranged segments are TRBV11-2 and TRBJ2-3; 10 bases in the junction line up with TRBD2. The source of this sequence is a woman aged 60 to 75 in a cohort sampled during active or convalescent COVID-19. What was sequenced was peripheral blood. The bases read TGTGCCAGCAGCTTCCCCCCCCTAGCGGGGGTGGGAGATACGCAGTATTTT. Its protein product is CASSFPPLAGVGDTQYF.